Given below is one TCR beta chain in context. Its antigen is not identified. This sample is drawn from a study of CD8+CD57+ T cells in acquired aplastic anemia. Findings and limits, study-wide: Patients and controls were found to share twenty-nine CD8+ CDR3 sequences.

Those patients picked for sequencing had displayed CD8+CD57+ cell expansion on flow cytometry. Severe acquired aplastic anemia was diagnosed in all patients. Blood sampling was performed on the patients, and none of them had received therapy by then. Both TCR beta VDJ combination and CDR3 sequence profiling were carried out. Genomic DNA was the template for this profiling. Via MiXCR, TCRdb re-called the reads, giving one row per CDR3 protein. The sample holds roughly 180,000 distinct CDR3 sequences; about 50% are singletons and the top ten take 10% to 15%. The CDR3 runs 17 residues. Germline trimming cut 2 bases from V and 4 bases from J; bases unmatched to any gene: 9. Germline CDR1 and CDR2: LNHNV and YYDKDF (reference sequence).

The genes are TRBV15 and TRBJ1-1; 11 positions match TRBD1. Sequencing was performed on sorted CD4+, CD8+, or CD8+CD57+ T cells (not recorded which) from PBMCs. The source is a human donor with aplastic anemia. This chain's CDR3 is CATSRPFPGQGVTEAFF. As DNA, the CDR3 is TGTGCCACCAGCAGACCATTTCCGGGACAGGGGGTCACTGAAGCTTTCTTT.